A single sample is the source of the 24 T cell receptor beta chains below, sequenced in a study of cytomegalovirus exposure and HLA in healthy donors. 13 Jbeta primers and 60 Vbeta primers were used for the PCR. Measured with immunoSEQ multiplex PCR; TCRdb has only the in-frame clones, and not every one. The sample contains about 92,000 clones, around 70% of which appear only once. Sequencing was done on a sample of PBMCs. Receptors were obtained from a man aged 50 or older in good health and CMV-seronegative.

The chain employs TRBV11-1 and TRBJ2-2; 12 bases fit TRBD1. The CDR3 is made up of 18 amino acids. V gave up 5 bases and J gave up 7 bases; unmatched junction bases: 14. Germline CDR1 is SGHAT and CDR2 is FQDESV (reference sequence). CDR3 region: CASSPLDQGTGGDGELFF. CDR3 in DNA: TGTGCCAGCAGCCCCCTAGACCAGGGGACAGGGGGCGACGGGGAGCTGTTTTTT.

This sequence joins TRBV7-9 and TRBJ1-1; possible D gene TRBD1, 6 bases. V shed 3 bases and J shed 4 bases, with 9 bases lying between them. This CDR3 is 13 amino acids long. Germline lookup yields CDR1 SEHNR and CDR2 FQNEAQ (reference sequence). This CDR3 reads CASSFSRGTEAFF. Here the CDR3 DNA reads TGTGCCAGCAGCTTTTCCAGGGGCACTGAAGCTTTCTTT.

Points on this clone: The same CDR3 is also encoded by other DNA sequences in this sample. The rearrangement links TRBV5-1 to TRBJ2-5, with TRBD1 matching over 9 bases. Germline V lookup: CDR1 SGHRS, CDR2 YFSETQ. The CDR3 is 15 amino acids. J lost 2 bases, V lost 4 bases, and 6 bases had no gene match. CDR3 sequence reads: CASSLGGTGQETQYF. The CDR3 nucleotides are TGCGCCAGCAGCCTAGGGGGGACAGGGCAAGAGACCCAGTACTTC.

To note about this clone: A junction end diverges from the germline sequence, so it may reflect a read error. The V gene is TRBV7-9, the J gene TRBJ2-2; D remains ambiguous. The CDR3 runs 14 residues. The germline gives CDR1 SEHNR, CDR2 FQNEAQ (reference sequence). The CDR3 spells CASSLVTSAGELFF. In nucleotides, the CDR3 is TGTGCCAGCAGTTTAGTTACTTCTGCCGGGGAGCTGTTTTTT.

There are a few counts of this clone. The chain combines TRBV9 with TRBJ1-2, with TRBD1 identical over 8 bases. In germline, CDR1 is SGDLS, CDR2 YYNGEE. V shed 2 bases, J shed 13 bases, and the junction held 13 bases outside the gene matches. The CDR3 is 14 residues long. CDR3 nucleotides: TGTGCCAGCAGCGTTCGCCCCGGACAGGGTGACAGCACCTTC. This codes for CASSVRPGQGDSTF.

The V gene is TRBV4-3, the J gene TRBJ2-1; D is ambiguous. The CDR3 spans 15 residues. Trimming took 1 base from V and 0 from J, leaving 7 bases between them. Germline-derived CDR1 and CDR2 are LGHNA and YSLEER. CDR3 in amino acids: CASSQVWASYNEQFF. CDR3 DNA sequence: TGCGCCAGCAGCCAAGTATGGGCCTCCTACAATGAGCAGTTCTTC.

The chain joins TRBV4-1 to TRBJ1-5; no clear D. V dropped 1 base and J dropped 9 bases, with 10 bases sitting between them. CDR1 is MGHRA and CDR2 is YSYEKL in the germline V gene. The CDR3 sequence is 13 residues long. The CDR3 region has the DNA TGCGCCAGCAGCCAAGTAGCGGGTGGGCCCCAGCATTTT. Translating gives CASSQVAGGPQHF.

This clone was picked up one time. V and J are TRBV7-2 and TRBJ1-6; 7 bases agree with TRBD1. The CDR3 has 15 residues. Germline CDR1 and CDR2: SGHTA and FQGNSA. The V segment lost 5 bases and the J segment 12 bases; nucleotides outside the gene matches: 13. The CDR3 bases are TGTGCCAGCAGCCGACAGGGACCTAGTCACGGACCCCTCCACTTT. It encodes CASSRQGPSHGPLHF.

The chain employs TRBV28 and TRBJ2-7, with D possibly matching TRBD1 (5 bases). Trimming took off 5 bases at V and 4 bases at J, with 12 bases between the two ends. CDR1 and CDR2 from the germline V gene are MDHEN and SYDVKM. This CDR3 region has 13 residues. The DNA of the CDR3 is TGTGCCAGCAGTCAAGCGCCAGGGTACGAGCAGTACTTC. Translated: CASSQAPGYEQYF.

The chain joins TRBV29-1 to TRBJ2-5; TRBD2 agrees at 8 bases. V shed 6 bases and J 4 bases; nucleotides not matched to a gene: 7. Looked up from germline, CDR1 is SQVTM and CDR2 is ANQGSEA. The CDR3 is 13 residues long. CDR3 coding DNA: TGCAGCGTAACCGGGGGGGCCGGAGAGACCCAGTACTTC. It translates to CSVTGGAGETQYF. The whole variable domain, filled in from reference TRBV29-1 and TRBJ2-5, reads SAVISQKPSRDICQRGTSLTIQCQVDSQVTMMFWYRQQPGQSLTLIATANQGSEATYESGFVIDKFPISRPNLTFSTLTVSNMSPEDSSIYLCSVTGGAGETQYFGPGTRLLVL.

The chain's CDR3 is CASSYGPGINEKLFF. CDR3 in DNA: TGTGCCAGCAGTTACGGCCCAGGGATTAATGAAAAACTGTTTTTT. The chain joins TRBV6-5 to TRBJ1-4; possibly TRBD1 for D (5 bases). Per the germline V gene, CDR1 is MNHEY and CDR2 is SVGAGI. Trimming stripped 2 bases from V and 4 bases from J, with 11 bases between. This CDR3 is 15 amino acids long.

This clone was counted only a few times. This chain joins TRBV5-1 and TRBJ2-2, with a weak D call TRBD1 (6 bases). V shed 0 bases and J shed 4 bases, with 10 bases lying between them. CDR3 length: 15 residues. CDR1 is SGHRS and CDR2 is YFSETQ in the germline V gene. The CDR3: CASSLEQGGTGELFF. CDR3 sequence (DNA): TGCGCCAGCAGCTTGGAACAGGGTGGCACCGGGGAGCTGTTTTTT.

CDR3 in amino acids: CAWSVLGRGLALGQYF. The CDR3 DNA is TGTGCCTGGAGTGTACTGGGAAGGGGACTAGCGCTAGGGCAGTATTTT. The rearrangement links TRBV30 to TRBJ2-3, with TRBD2 identical over 10 bases. The V and J ends lost 0 bases and 11 bases, in that order; junction bases with no gene match: 14. CDR1 and CDR2 (germline): GTSNPN, SVGIG (reference sequence). The CDR3 consists of 16 residues. The full variable domain, its missing parts supplied by reference TRBV30 and TRBJ2-3, is SQTIHQWPATLVQPVGSPLSLECTVEGTSNPNLYWYRQAAGRGLQLLFYSVGIGQISSEVPQNLSASRPQDRQFILSSKKLLLSDSGFYLCAWSVLGRGLALGQYFGPGTRLTVL.

The table lists this clone with a few counts. The rearrangement links TRBV7-2 to TRBJ1-2; no definite D call. V lost 2 bases and J 5 bases, leaving 12 bases between the germline ends. CDR3 size: 14 residues. Germline V gene data show CDR1 as SGHTA and CDR2 as FQGNSA. In DNA, the CDR3 is TGTGCCAGCAGCTTAACAATCGCTTCGTATGGCTACACCTTC. Protein: CASSLTIASYGYTF.

About this clone itself: This is likely a read error, given that the CDR3 carries no conserved phenylalanine or tryptophan at its end. The DNA is omitted, as the CDR3 cannot be located on it reliably, and the CDR3 follows TCRdb's listing. V gene TRBV30 combines with J gene TRBJ1-1. The CDR3 region is 12 residues in length, termini included. CDR1 GTSNPN and CDR2 SVGIG come from the germline V gene (reference sequence). The CDR3 spells CAWSGGLTEALV.

The V and J genes are TRBV7-8 and TRBJ2-3; 7 bases align to TRBD2. There are 15 residues in the CDR3. V lost 2 bases, J lost 4 bases, and 6 bases stayed unmatched. The V gene's germline CDR1 is SGHVS and CDR2 FQNEAQ. CDR3 nucleotides: TGTGCCAGCAGCTTATGGGGCGGGAGTTCAGATACGCAGTATTTT. Translating gives CASSLWGGSSDTQYF.

This rearrangement joins TRBV25-1 to TRBJ1-6, with 8 bases that match TRBD1. Looked up from germline, CDR1 is MGHDK and CDR2 is SYGVNS. V was clipped by 2 bases and J by 13 bases; unmatched bases: 7. The CDR3 has 14 residues. DNA of the CDR3: TGTGCCAGCAGTGAAGACAGGGGAATTTATCCCCTCCACTTT. Translating it yields CASSEDRGIYPLHF. Combining the CDR3 with reference TRBV25-1 and TRBJ1-6 gives the whole variable domain EADIYQTPRYLVIGTGKKITLECSQTMGHDKMYWYQQDPGMELHLIHYSYGVNSTEKGDLSSESTVSRIRTEHFPLTLESARPSHTSQYLCASSEDRGIYPLHFGNGTRLTVT.

The rearrangement uses TRBV30 and TRBJ2-7; 7 bases map to TRBD1. Germline V gene sequence: CDR1 GTSNPN, CDR2 SVGIG (reference sequence). The junction had 2 bases not matched to a gene; V was cut back by 3 bases and J by 0 bases. The CDR3 contains 13 residues. The CDR3 nucleotides read TGTGCCTGGAGGGACAGGACCTCCTACGAGCAGTACGTC. Translating gives CAWRDRTSYEQYV.

The rearrangement links TRBV5-1 to TRBJ2-7; perhaps TRBD1 as D (6 bases). Looked up from germline, CDR1 is SGHRS and CDR2 is YFSETQ. Trimming pared 4 bases from V and 0 bases from J, leaving 14 bases between. The CDR3 extends over 15 amino acids. For the CDR3, the DNA is TGCGCCAGCAGCCCCACAGGGCTCCGCTCCTACGAGCAGTACTTC. Translation gives CASSPTGLRSYEQYF.

The J gene is TRBJ1-5, the V gene TRBV4-1; 7 positions match TRBD1. The CDR3 totals 16 residues. Trimming cost V 3 bases and J 6 bases; bases outside gene matches: 11. Germline assignment: CDR1 MGHRA and CDR2 YSYEKL. The DNA of the CDR3 is TGCGCCAGCAGCCATCGATCATCCAGGGGGAGTCAGCCCCAGCATTTT. This translates into CASSHRSSRGSQPQHF.

V and J are TRBV6-1 and TRBJ1-5; TRBD1 matches at 7 bases. This CDR3 has 13 residues. V trimming: 7 bases; J trimming: 5 bases; junction bases outside the gene matches: 5. Germline CDR1 is MNHNS and CDR2 is SASEGT. CDR3 nucleotides: TGTGCCAGCACCCCCCAGGGGGATCAGCCCCAGCATTTT. It translates to CASTPQGDQPQHF.

Regarding this clone: Germline is not matched at one junction end, which may reflect a read error. This chain connects TRBV7-9 to TRBJ1-1; 7 bases are a match to TRBD1. Germline CDR1 is SEHNR and CDR2 is FQNEAQ (reference sequence). The CDR3 is made up of 13 amino acids. CDR3 bases: TGTTCCAGTTTGGACAGGATGAACACTGAAGCTTTCTTT. Residues: CSSLDRMNTEAFF. The complete variable domain, with remaining parts taken from reference TRBV7-9 and TRBJ1-1, reads DTGVSQNPRHKITKRGQNVTFRCDPISEHNRLYWYRQTLGQGPEFLTYFQNEAQLEKSRLLSDRFSAERPKGSFSTLEIQRTEQGDSAMYLCSSLDRMNTEAFFGQGTRLTVV.

V gene TRBV6-5 combines with J gene TRBJ1-6; D possibly corresponds to TRBD1 (5 bases). V was shortened by 2 bases and J by 7 bases, with 12 bases between the two germline ends. The germline CDR1 and CDR2 sequences are MNHEY and SVGAGI. The CDR3 totals 15 residues. CDR3 DNA: TGTGCCAGCAGTTACCTTGCACAGGAGAATTCACCCCTCCACTTT. Residues: CASSYLAQENSPLHF.

This clone was found once. The chain couples TRBV30 to TRBJ2-1; the match to TRBD2 covers 11 bases. The V and J ends lost 3 bases and 8 bases, in that order; junction bases with no gene match: 15. The V gene's germline CDR1 is GTSNPN and CDR2 SVGIG (reference sequence). This CDR3 is built from 17 residues. The CDR3 nucleotides read TGTGCCTGGAGCCGGGGAATAGCGGGAGGGGATTTAGATGAGCAGTTCTTC. It specifies CAWSRGIAGGDLDEQFF.